Below, 30 T cell receptor beta chains from the same sample are listed, as sequenced in a study of blood T cell repertoires in COVID-19. TCRdb keeps only in-frame clones here, not all; method: immunoSEQ multiplex PCR. Found here are under 100,000 clones, around 86% of them singletons; the top ten hold roughly 2.2%. The sequencing input was peripheral blood. Receptors were obtained from a woman in her 70s with acute or convalescent COVID-19.

The chain recombines TRBV5-5 with TRBJ2-7, with D hard to call. Trimming shortened V by 1 base and J by 0 bases, and 8 bases separated the two germline ends. This CDR3 comprises 14 residues. Looked up from germline, CDR1 is SGHKS and CDR2 is YYEKEE (reference sequence). The CDR3 reads CASSLLSSSYEQYF. Written as DNA, the CDR3 is TGTGCCAGCAGCTTGTTGAGTAGCTCCTACGAGCAGTACTTC.

The CDR3 reads CASSSTVENTEAFF. CDR3 in DNA: TGTGCCAGCAGCTCCACAGTGGAGAACACTGAAGCTTTCTTT. The gene calls are TRBV7-6 and TRBJ1-1, with no clear D. Trimming left V 4 bases short and J 1 base short, with 10 bases between. The CDR3 is 14 amino acids. Germline loops: CDR1 SGHVS, CDR2 FNYEAQ.

CDR3 sequence reads: CASSLSTETEAFF. The CDR3 DNA reads as TGCGCCAGCAGCTTAAGCACGGAGACTGAAGCTTTCTTT. The chain is built from TRBV5-1 and TRBJ1-1, with unresolved D. The length of the CDR3 is 13 residues. V was shortened by 2 bases and J by 5 bases, with 10 bases between the two germline ends. The germline V gene encodes CDR1 SGHRS and CDR2 YFSETQ.

The chain is built from TRBV18 and TRBJ1-1; no reliable D call. The germline V and J ends were trimmed by 2 bases and 1 base, with 20 bases remaining between them. CDR1 KGHSH and CDR2 LQKENI come from the germline V gene. This CDR3 region has 18 residues. The CDR3 reads CASSPNRRNLPGNTEAFF. The CDR3 DNA reads as TGTGCCAGCTCACCAAATCGCAGAAACCTACCAGGGAACACTGAAGCTTTCTTT.

This chain joins TRBV5-1 and TRBJ2-7; TRBD1 matches at 9 bases. The CDR3 covers 14 residues. Germline lookup yields CDR1 SGHRS and CDR2 YFSETQ. The V gene end was trimmed by 5 bases and the J gene end by 4 bases; junction bases not matched to a gene: 7. The CDR3, as DNA: TGCGCCAGCAGACTGAGGACAGGGGAGTACGAGCAGTACTTC. As protein: CASRLRTGEYEQYF.

The CDR3 DNA follows: TGTGCCAGCAATTCGGACAGGGGGCTTAACACTGAAGCTTTCTTT. Encoded protein: CASNSDRGLNTEAFF. The rearrangement links TRBV6-5 to TRBJ1-1; 11 positions match TRBD1. Germline lookup yields CDR1 MNHEY and CDR2 SVGAGI. This CDR3 has 15 amino acids. Germline trimming cut 7 bases from V and 2 bases from J; bases unmatched to any gene: 6.

Only a few counts were recorded for this clone. J is TRBJ1-4 and V is TRBV7-9, with D tentatively TRBD1 (5 bases). Trimming pared 6 bases from V and 0 bases from J, leaving 11 bases between. The CDR3 covers 15 residues. Germline V lookup: CDR1 SEHNR, CDR2 FQNEAQ (reference sequence). The CDR3 here is CASRQETATNEKLFF. In DNA form, the CDR3 reads TGTGCCAGCAGACAGGAGACCGCAACTAATGAAAAACTGTTTTTT.

The chain employs TRBV13 and TRBJ1-2; TRBD1 is a possible D gene (6 bases). From germline, CDR1 is PRHDT and CDR2 FYEKMQ (reference sequence). The germline V and J ends were trimmed by 1 base and 8 bases, with 14 bases remaining between them. The CDR3 is 14 residues long. The CDR3 sequence: CASSLAQGPGGYTF. The CDR3 DNA reads TGTGCCAGCAGCTTAGCACAGGGTCCAGGGGGCTACACCTTC.

The chain joins TRBV5-6 to TRBJ2-6; D remains unclear. In germline, CDR1 is SGHDT, CDR2 YYEEEE. Trimming shortened V by 4 bases and J by 0 bases, and 11 bases separated the two germline ends. This CDR3 region has 16 residues. Here the CDR3 reads CASSHAQVSGANVLTF. The CDR3 nucleotides are TGTGCCAGCAGCCACGCCCAGGTCTCTGGGGCCAACGTCCTGACTTTC.

V is TRBV6-5 and J is TRBJ2-3, with TRBD1 identical over 7 bases. This CDR3 has 15 residues. Germline-derived CDR1 and CDR2 are MNHEY and SVGAGI. V lost 2 bases and J lost 6; bases outside the gene matches: 8. The CDR3 loop is CASSYNRGSADTQYF. The CDR3 DNA is TGTGCCAGCAGTTACAACAGGGGTTCAGCGGATACGCAGTATTTT.

This clone was seen more than once but under ten times. The rearrangement links TRBV4-1 to TRBJ1-5, with a tentative D call TRBD1 (5 bases). V lost 0 bases to trimming and J lost 3 bases, with 12 bases between them. The germline CDR1 and CDR2 sequences are MGHRA and YSYEKL. The CDR3 has 16 residues. In nucleotides, the CDR3 is TGCGCCAGCAGCCAAGATCAGGGCAGGGTCAATCAGCCCCAGCATTTT. This sequence encodes CASSQDQGRVNQPQHF.

The V and J genes are TRBV19 and TRBJ1-3; unclear D gene. CDR3 length equals 14 residues. Germline CDR1 is LNHDA and CDR2 is SQIVND (reference sequence). Trimming took off 6 bases at V and 0 bases at J, with 9 bases between the two ends. DNA for the CDR3: TGTGCCAGTAGCGAACAGAACTCTGGAAACACCATATATTTT. Encoded protein: CASSEQNSGNTIYF.

The sample holds a few counts of this clone. This chain joins TRBV7-9 and TRBJ2-7; a weak D match, TRBD2 (6 bases). V shed 5 bases and J shed 12 bases, with 23 bases lying between them. The CDR3 is 14 amino acids. CDR1 is SEHNR, CDR2 FQNEAQ, per germline (reference sequence). As DNA, the CDR3 is TGTGCCAGCAGCGCGTCTGAGCTGCGGGGCAGTGTGTACTTC. It encodes CASSASELRGSVYF.

CDR3 bases: TGTGCCAGCAGTTTACAAGGGGCTGGAGATTCACCCCTCCACTTT. Its translation: CASSLQGAGDSPLHF. This chain links TRBV25-1 with TRBJ1-6, with a weak D call TRBD1 (5 bases). The CDR3 length is 15 residues. Trimming cost V 5 bases and J 8 bases, with 16 bases left between them. CDR1 is MGHDK, CDR2 SYGVNS, per germline.

The CDR3 reads CASKRSSLGDTQYF. The CDR3, as DNA: TGTGCCAGCAAGCGGTCATCCCTGGGAGATACGCAGTATTTT. This chain joins TRBV6-6 and TRBJ2-3; a possible D gene is TRBD2 (5 bases). The CDR3 consists of 14 residues. Germline lookup yields CDR1 MNHNY and CDR2 SVGAGI (reference sequence). Trimming cost V 7 bases and J 5 bases, with 16 bases left between them.

This chain uses TRBV19 with TRBJ2-1; 11 bases align to TRBD2. The CDR3 is 15 residues long. V dropped 1 base and J dropped 8; count of bases not matched to a gene: 4. The germline CDR1 and CDR2 sequences are LNHDA and SQIVND (reference sequence). The CDR3 region is CASSIGLAGFYEQFF. The CDR3 DNA reads as TGTGCCAGTAGTATAGGACTAGCGGGGTTTTATGAGCAGTTCTTC.

CDR3 sequence reads: CASSIRTGNYGYTF. The CDR3, as DNA: TGTGCCAGCAGTATTAGGACAGGGAACTATGGCTACACCTTC. The rearrangement joins TRBV2 to TRBJ1-2, with TRBD1 identical over 8 bases. CDR1 and CDR2 (germline): SNHLY, FYNNEI. CDR3 length: 14 amino acids. Germline trimming cut 5 bases from V and 2 bases from J; bases unmatched to any gene: 4. Full variable domain (missing parts from reference TRBV2 and TRBJ1-2): EPEVTQTPSHQVTQMGQEVILRCVPISNHLYFYWYRQILGQKVEFLVSFYNNEISEKSEIFDDQFSVERPDGSNFTLKIRSTKLEDSAMYFCASSIRTGNYGYTFGSGTRLTVV.

The rearrangement joins TRBV14 to TRBJ2-3; TRBD2 is a possible D gene (7 bases). This CDR3 spans 15 amino acids. CDR1 and CDR2 from the germline V gene are SGHDN and FVKESK. The germline V and J ends were trimmed by 1 base and 5 bases, with 13 bases remaining between them. CDR3 region: CASSQAGGLRDTQYF. The DNA for the CDR3 is TGTGCCAGCAGCCAAGCGGGGGGCTTGAGAGATACGCAGTATTTT.

The chain combines TRBV29-1 with TRBJ1-2; maybe TRBD1 (6 bases). Germline CDR1 reads SQVTM; CDR2 reads ANQGSEA. V lost 5 bases and J lost 0, with 25 bases in between. The CDR3 contains 18 residues. This CDR3 is CSVFWGTLGGRANYGYTF. The CDR3, as DNA: TGCAGCGTTTTTTGGGGGACCCTCGGGGGGCGAGCTAACTATGGCTACACCTTC.

The chain uses TRBV19 and TRBJ2-6; 7 bases map to TRBD2. Germline values: CDR1 LNHDA, CDR2 SQIVND (reference sequence). V gave up 10 bases and J gave up 0 bases; unmatched junction bases: 12. The CDR3 loop spans 17 amino acids. This chain's CDR3 is CATRWGEGNSGANVLTF. The CDR3 DNA reads as TGTGCCACCCGCTGGGGGGAGGGAAACTCTGGGGCCAACGTCCTGACTTTC.

V is TRBV7-2 and J is TRBJ1-4, with D hard to call. Germline CDR1 is SGHTA and CDR2 is FQGNSA. This CDR3 is built from 13 residues. V dropped 1 base and J dropped 8 bases, with 8 bases sitting between them. The DNA of the CDR3 is TGTGCCAGCAGCTTAGTTGCCGGGGAAAAACTGTTTTTT. Amino acids: CASSLVAGEKLFF.

The chain uses TRBV30 and TRBJ1-1, with D possibly matching TRBD1 (5 bases). The CDR3 has 14 amino acids. Trimming took 1 base from V and 10 from J, leaving 19 bases between them. Looked up from germline, CDR1 is GTSNPN and CDR2 is SVGIG (reference sequence). CDR3 nucleotides: TGTGCCTGGAGTGCCTCCTTCTCGGGGGGGATAGCTTTCTTT. As protein: CAWSASFSGGIAFF.

The chain joins TRBV4-1 to TRBJ1-1, with D perhaps matching TRBD1 (5 bases). Germline V gene lookup returns CDR1 MGHRA and CDR2 YSYEKL. V lost 1 base to trimming and J lost 4 bases, with 22 bases between them. This CDR3 is built from 18 residues. CDR3 sequence (DNA): TGCGCCAGCAGCCAAGTTGGGGGGGTGGTCGACTCCTCCACTGAAGCTTTCTTT. The encoded protein is CASSQVGGVVDSSTEAFF.

V usage is TRBV7-3 and J usage is TRBJ1-2, with D possibly being TRBD1 (5 bases). The ends were cut back, 6 bases at V and 2 bases at J, with 10 bases in the middle. The CDR3 extends over 13 amino acids. The germline V gene has CDR1 SGHTA and CDR2 FQGTGA. The CDR3 region is CASSRDSNYGYTF. CDR3 bases: TGTGCCAGCAGTCGTGACAGCAACTATGGCTACACCTTC.

The chain combines TRBV27 with TRBJ2-1; a possible D gene is TRBD2 (5 bases). V dropped 6 bases and J dropped 4 bases, with 19 bases sitting between them. Looked up from germline, CDR1 is MNHEY and CDR2 is SMNVEV (reference sequence). The CDR3 sequence is 16 residues long. The CDR3 sequence is CASSSPVRRSYNEQFF. CDR3 sequence (DNA): TGTGCCAGCAGCTCCCCCGTTCGGAGGTCATACAATGAGCAGTTCTTC.

The gene calls are TRBV2 and TRBJ1-3; D is unresolved. This CDR3 contains 14 residues. V shed 1 base and J shed 4 bases, with 8 bases lying between them. CDR1 and CDR2 from the germline V gene are SNHLY and FYNNEI. CDR3 bases: TGTGCCAGCAGTGAAGAAGTAACAGGAAACACCATATATTTT. This sequence encodes CASSEEVTGNTIYF.

The chain is built from TRBV18 and TRBJ1-4, with D maybe TRBD1 (6 bases). Trimming left V 3 bases short and J 12 bases short, with 11 bases between. This CDR3 is built from 12 residues. The germline gives CDR1 KGHSH, CDR2 LQKENI. CDR3: CASSPSGTQLFF. In DNA, the CDR3 is TGTGCCAGCTCACCGTCCGGGACACAACTGTTTTTT.

The chain has TRBV7-9 and TRBJ1-1; D is uncertain. The CDR3 length is 14 residues. V gave up 4 bases and J gave up 10 bases, with 19 bases separating them. In germline, CDR1 is SEHNR, CDR2 FQNEAQ (reference sequence). The CDR3 DNA sequence: TGTGCCAGCAGCTCGGGAGTAGAGGGCTGGGGAGCTTTCTTT. This codes for CASSSGVEGWGAFF.

V usage is TRBV9 and J usage is TRBJ1-1; D remains ambiguous. From germline, CDR1 is SGDLS and CDR2 YYNGEE. Trimming took 0 bases from V and 5 from J, leaving 11 bases between them. The CDR3 extends over 14 amino acids. Here the CDR3 reads CASSVDGLPTEAFF. The DNA for the CDR3 is TGTGCCAGCAGCGTAGACGGACTTCCGACTGAAGCTTTCTTT.

A single count supports this clone. This chain links TRBV5-1 with TRBJ1-6; no definite D call. The CDR3 loop spans 15 amino acids. Germline V gene lookup returns CDR1 SGHRS and CDR2 YFSETQ. Trimming stripped 5 bases from V and 6 bases from J, with 15 bases between. The CDR3 sequence is CASRMNSGINSPLHF. The DNA for the CDR3 is TGCGCCAGCAGAATGAATTCAGGAATTAATTCACCCCTCCACTTT.